This entry lists 17 T cell receptor beta chains sequenced from one sample in a study of CD8 T cells in ankylosing spondylitis. TCRdb used MiXCR to reprocess the 5' RACE reads, holding one entry per CDR3 protein. The sample records about 130,000 distinct CDR3 sequences, roughly an eighth being singletons. The specimen sequenced was blood, either unsorted or a sorted T cell fraction (not recorded which). These receptors came from a female donor with ankylosing spondylitis or in good health (not recorded which).

This clonotype was picked up many times. The J gene is TRBJ1-2, the V gene TRBV7-2; 8 bases map to TRBD1. J was trimmed by 2 bases and V by 5 bases; bases with no gene match: 4. Per the germline V gene, CDR1 is SGHTA and CDR2 is FQGNSA. This CDR3 is 14 amino acids long. In DNA, the CDR3 is TGTGCCAGCAGCCCAGGACAGGGAAACTATGGCTACACCTTC. Residues: CASSPGQGNYGYTF.

There are many counts of this clonotype. This rearrangement joins TRBV20-1 to TRBJ1-2; TRBD1 is a possible D gene (5 bases). V lost 1 base to trimming and J lost 6 bases, with 21 bases between them. The CDR3 runs to 16 residues. Germline V gene data show CDR1 as DFQATT and CDR2 as SNEGSKA (reference sequence). The CDR3 spells CSARVELGEVRDGYTF. CDR3 bases: TGCAGTGCTAGAGTAGAATTGGGGGAGGTGAGGGATGGCTACACCTTC.

This clonotype was picked up many times. V gene TRBV27 combines with J gene TRBJ2-5; D gene unclear. This CDR3 has 13 residues. V lost 3 bases and J lost 5, with 10 bases in between. Germline CDR1 reads MNHEY; CDR2 reads SMNVEV (reference sequence). The CDR3, as DNA: TGTGCCAGCAGTTTCTATTTTGGTGAGACCCAGTACTTC. Encoded protein: CASSFYFGETQYF.

Many counts were recorded for this clonotype. This chain joins TRBV15 and TRBJ2-5; D unresolved. The CDR3 extends over 15 amino acids. V gave up 1 base and J gave up 2 bases, with 11 bases separating them. CDR1 and CDR2 (germline): LNHNV, YYDKDF (reference sequence). CDR3 residues: CATSRGINVQETQYF. The CDR3 bases are TGTGCCACCAGCAGAGGTATAAACGTTCAAGAGACCCAGTACTTC.

The chain combines TRBV14 with TRBJ2-1; D gene uncertain. The CDR3 runs 14 residues. V lost 5 bases and J lost 3, with 11 bases in between. In germline, CDR1 is SGHDN, CDR2 FVKESK. DNA for the CDR3: TGTGCCAGCAGCTTACCAACATACTACAATGAGCAGTTCTTC. Protein product: CASSLPTYYNEQFF.

The chain combines TRBV5-4 with TRBJ2-7; TRBD2 aligns across 8 bases. The CDR3 covers 15 residues. Germline V gene data show CDR1 as SGHNT and CDR2 as YYREEE (reference sequence). Trimming cost V 4 bases and J 5 bases; bases outside gene matches: 11. The CDR3 spells CASSPPREGPNEQYF. In nucleotides, the CDR3 is TGTGCCAGCAGCCCCCCTCGGGAGGGACCCAACGAGCAGTACTTC. The full variable domain, its missing parts supplied by reference TRBV5-4 and TRBJ2-7, is ETGVTQSPTHLIKTRGQQVTLRCSSQSGHNTVSWYQQALGQGPQFIFQYYREEENGRGNFPPRFSGLQFPNYSSELNVNALELDDSALYLCASSPPREGPNEQYFGPGTRLTVT.

This CDR3 reads CSAISGIGAGANVLTF. The CDR3 nucleotides read TGCAGTGCTATCTCAGGGATTGGGGCAGGGGCCAACGTCCTGACTTTC. V usage is TRBV20-1 and J usage is TRBJ2-6; a possible D gene is TRBD1 (5 bases). CDR1 and CDR2 from the germline V gene are DFQATT and SNEGSKA (reference sequence). CDR3 length: 16 amino acids. Trimming shortened V by 4 bases and J by 4 bases, and 17 bases separated the two germline ends.

This clonotype was picked up many times. This chain uses TRBV29-1 with TRBJ2-7; 8 nucleotides agree with TRBD1. CDR1 is SQVTM, CDR2 ANQGSEA, per germline. The CDR3 extends over 13 amino acids. V gave up 6 bases and J gave up 6 bases; unmatched junction bases: 10. CDR3 nucleotides: TGCAGCGTCGAGGACAGGGAACCCGTCGAGCAGTACTTC. Translating it yields CSVEDREPVEQYF.

The chain uses TRBV29-1 and TRBJ2-7; possible D gene TRBD1, 5 bases. The CDR3 runs 14 residues. Trimming left V 4 bases short and J 3 bases short, with 16 bases between. The germline V gene encodes CDR1 SQVTM and CDR2 ANQGSEA. As DNA, the CDR3 is TGCAGCGTTGCAGGGCCCAGCATCAACTACGAGCAGTACTTC. This encodes CSVAGPSINYEQYF.

The J gene is TRBJ2-2, the V gene TRBV9, with 11 bases matching TRBD2. The CDR3 has 18 residues. V gave up 3 bases and J gave up 4 bases; unmatched junction bases: 11. Germline CDR1 reads SGDLS; CDR2 reads YYNGEE. CDR3 bases: TGTGCCAGCAGCGCCCCTTCTAATAGCGGGAGGGTCACCGGGGAGCTGTTTTTT. This codes for CASSAPSNSGRVTGELFF.

The rearrangement uses TRBV5-1 and TRBJ2-4; TRBD1 agrees at 9 bases. Germline-derived CDR1 and CDR2 are SGHRS and YFSETQ. CDR3 length: 15 amino acids. Germline trimming cut 4 bases from V and 6 bases from J; bases unmatched to any gene: 8. The chain's CDR3 is CASSDLQGAGNIQYF. CDR3 DNA: TGCGCCAGCAGCGACTTACAGGGGGCGGGAAACATTCAGTACTTC.

This clonotype was seen at least ten times. This rearrangement joins TRBV6-5 to TRBJ2-7; 8 nucleotides line up with TRBD2. Germline V gives CDR1 MNHEY, CDR2 SVGAGI. This CDR3 contains 16 residues. V lost 2 bases to trimming and J lost 0 bases; unmatched junction nucleotides: 6. This chain's CDR3 is CASSYLAGTSSYEQYF. The DNA for the CDR3 is TGTGCCAGCAGTTACCTAGCGGGTACTAGCTCCTACGAGCAGTACTTC.

This clonotype was detected only a few times. This chain connects TRBV3-1 to TRBJ2-3; D tentatively fits TRBD1 or TRBD2 (5 bases each). This CDR3 region has 18 residues. Trimming left V 2 bases short and J 2 bases short, with 20 bases between. Germline CDR1 LGHDT, CDR2 YNNKEL (reference sequence). CDR3 protein: CASSQPSPRDPLTDTQYF. The CDR3, as DNA: TGTGCCAGCAGCCAACCCAGTCCCCGGGACCCCCTCACAGATACGCAGTATTTT.

This clonotype was observed many times. In nucleotides, the CDR3 is TGCGCCAGCAGCCCAGGGTCTAATGAAAAACTGTTTTTT. Translating it yields CASSPGSNEKLFF. This sequence joins TRBV5-1 and TRBJ1-4; TRBD1 might be the D (5 bases). Germline lookup yields CDR1 SGHRS and CDR2 YFSETQ. The V and J ends lost 4 bases and 3 bases respectively, with 7 bases between them. CDR3 length equals 13 residues. Complete variable domain (other parts from reference TRBV5-1 and TRBJ1-4): KAGVTQTPRYLIKTRGQQVTLSCSPISGHRSVSWYQQTPGQGLQFLFEYFSETQRNKGNFPGRFSGRQFSNSRSEMNVSTLELGDSALYLCASSPGSNEKLFFGSGTQLSVL.

The J gene is TRBJ1-4, the V gene TRBV6-5; D is uncertain. CDR3 length: 14 residues. Germline-derived CDR1 and CDR2 are MNHEY and SVGAGI. V shed 0 bases and J shed 8 bases, with 10 bases lying between them. CDR3 DNA: TGTGCCAGCAGTTACTCGGGTGGCGGAGAAAAACTGTTTTTT. As protein: CASSYSGGGEKLFF.

CDR3 region: CAISSFVGAGNTIYF. In nucleotides, the CDR3 is TGTGCCATCAGTAGTTTTGTGGGGGCTGGAAACACCATATATTTT. The rearrangement links TRBV10-3 to TRBJ1-3; possible D gene TRBD1, 5 bases. With 5 bases removed from V and 2 bases from J, the gap between germline ends came to 13 bases. Germline-derived CDR1 and CDR2 are ENHRY and SYGVKD. This CDR3 spans 15 amino acids.

This clonotype was found many times. The V gene is TRBV7-6, the J gene TRBJ1-5; TRBD1 aligns across 8 bases. The CDR3 is 17 amino acids. V shed 1 base, J shed 3 bases, and the junction held 8 bases outside the gene matches. CDR1 SGHVS and CDR2 FNYEAQ come from the germline V gene. This CDR3 reads CASSLVSGGAANQPQHF. The CDR3 DNA follows: TGTGCCAGCAGCTTAGTTTCAGGGGGCGCGGCCAATCAGCCCCAGCATTTT.